This T cell receptor (beta chain) was sequenced in a study of regulatory T cells in long-lasting Graves disease. Study conclusions and caveats: Sharing of public clonotypes was greater in persistent patients (2,741) than in new patients (about 970). Patients with persistent Graves' had lower TCR diversity than newly diagnosed patients.

Time point in this sample: persistent/refractory GD, antithyroid drugs over 5 years with positive TRAb. Researchers made the TCR library from RNA that was extracted from PBMCs. Graves' disease diagnosis was established per American Thyroid Association guidelines. Trimming shortened V by 1 base and J by 4 bases, and 3 bases separated the two germline ends. CDR3 length: 12 amino acids. CDR1 is SGHNT, CDR2 YENEEA, per germline. The TCR beta library used iRepertoire HTBI primers with Arm-PCR amplification of CDR3. TCRdb analysed the multiplex PCR reads with MiXCR anew, one entry per CDR3 protein. The sample includes about 340,000 distinct CDR3 sequences, 15% to 20% of them seen just once. Turning to this clonotype: Its specificity is not known. This sequence may be a read error, since a much larger clone differs from it by one base.

This TCR came from a female donor with Graves disease. This chain connects TRBV11-3 to TRBJ2-3; D is uncertain. The sequencing used peripheral blood mononuclear cells (PBMCs), collected when the disease was refractory, from a patient treated with antithyroid drugs. The CDR3 here is CASSLVPDTQYF. Written as DNA, the CDR3 is TGTGCCAGCAGCTTAGTTCCAGATACGCAGTATTTT.